There are a few counts of the clone carrying this T cell receptor (beta chain). The sample is drawn from a study of shared clonotypes between healthy human individuals. Only in-frame clones appear in the TCRdb table, and some are missing; sequencing was by immunoSEQ multiplex PCR. The repertoire holds around 530,000 clones, with around three quarters as singletons. Trimming pared 4 bases from V and 1 base from J, leaving 10 bases between. The CDR3 consists of 13 residues. CDR1 and CDR2 (germline): SQVTM, ANQGSEA. The chain carries TRBV29-1 and TRBJ1-1; the D is unclear. This TCR was sampled from a woman aged 35 to 49 in good health. Some clones in this sample may be carry-over from other donors' samples. Material: PBMCs. The CDR3, as DNA: TGCAGCGTTGCATCACACGGGAACACTGAAGCTTTCTTT. As protein: CSVASHGNTEAFF.